This TCR beta chain was captured by sequencing in a study of T cells in Graves' hyperthyroidism and ophthalmopathy. The germline gives CDR1 LGHNT, CDR2 FRNRAP. Trimming removed 0 bases at V and 8 bases at J, with 13 bases between. CDR3 size: 15 residues. Amplified TCR beta CDR3 regions derived from RNA transcripts. Carried out on the TCR CDR3, a first-round RT-PCR used the HTBI primer set. TCRdb reprocessed the multiplex PCR reads with MiXCR, giving one entry per CDR3 protein. The repertoire consists of 600,000 to 850,000 distinct CDR3 sequences, with around 19% occurring once and the leading ten covering 16%. Study outcomes and limitations: Onset of ophthalmopathy came a median approximately 6 months after the model predicted it. Most expanded thyroid clonotypes above 0.001 also appeared in blood.

The diagnostic basis comprised clinical symptoms, serum thyroxine and TRAb, thyroid ultrasound and orbital computed tomography. A remark on this clonotype: Its antigen is currently unknown.

This sequence was found in a woman aged 50 to 60 with Graves' hyperthyroidism that later progressed to Graves' ophthalmopathy. Sequencing was performed on blood. The chain couples TRBV12-5 to TRBJ1-4; D might be TRBD1 (6 bases). CDR3 sequence reads: CASGLVRAGDEKLFF. In nucleotides, the CDR3 is TGTGCTAGTGGTTTGGTAAGGGCAGGGGACGAAAAACTGTTTTTT.